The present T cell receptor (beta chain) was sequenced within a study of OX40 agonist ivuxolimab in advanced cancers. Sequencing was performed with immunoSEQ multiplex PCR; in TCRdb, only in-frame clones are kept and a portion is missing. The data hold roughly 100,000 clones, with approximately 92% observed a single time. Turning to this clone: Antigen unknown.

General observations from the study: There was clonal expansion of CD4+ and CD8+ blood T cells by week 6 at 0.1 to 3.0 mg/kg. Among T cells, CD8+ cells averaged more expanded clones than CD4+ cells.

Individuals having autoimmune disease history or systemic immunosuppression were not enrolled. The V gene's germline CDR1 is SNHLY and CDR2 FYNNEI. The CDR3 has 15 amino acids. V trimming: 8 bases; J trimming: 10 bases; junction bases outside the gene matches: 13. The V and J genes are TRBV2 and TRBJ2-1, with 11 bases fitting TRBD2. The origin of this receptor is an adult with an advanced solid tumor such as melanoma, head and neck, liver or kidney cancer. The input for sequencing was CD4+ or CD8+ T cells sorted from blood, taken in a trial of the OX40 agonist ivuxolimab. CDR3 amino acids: CASHISGRAPYEQFF. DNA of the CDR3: TGTGCCAGCCACATTAGCGGGAGGGCCCCTTACGAGCAGTTCTTC.